Below, 15 T cell receptor beta chains from the same sample are listed, as sequenced in a study of blood T cells in healthy people across ages. A second PCR, run for about 7 to 11 cycles, used a sample-barcoded 5' primer plus a J-beta primer mix. TCRdb independently ran MiXCR on the 5' RACE reads; one entry per CDR3 protein. The sample lists about 590,000 distinct CDR3 sequences, about 30% seen once, with less than 20% in the top ten. Sequenced input: blood. These TCRs come from a woman older than 75 in good health.

The V gene is TRBV5-1, the J gene TRBJ2-1; D tentatively reads TRBD1 or TRBD2 (6 bases each). This CDR3 comprises 16 residues. Germline V lookup: CDR1 SGHRS, CDR2 YFSETQ. V lost 0 bases and J 9 bases, leaving 19 bases between the germline ends. CDR3 in DNA: TGCGCCAGCAGCTTGGTAGGCAGGGGAGGAACCAGTGAGCAGTTCTTC. It encodes CASSLVGRGGTSEQFF.

The V gene is TRBV7-2, the J gene TRBJ1-2; 9 positions match TRBD1. CDR1 SGHTA and CDR2 FQGNSA come from the germline V gene. This CDR3 has 15 residues. J was trimmed by 8 bases and V by 0 bases; bases with no gene match: 7. The CDR3 DNA reads as TGTGCCAGCAGCTTAGCTAAGGGGACAGGGAGAGGCTACACCTTC. Protein sequence: CASSLAKGTGRGYTF.

The rearrangement joins TRBV7-9 to TRBJ2-5; D gene unclear. CDR3 length: 14 amino acids. V shed 5 bases and J shed 2 bases, with 12 bases lying between them. Per the germline V gene, CDR1 is SEHNR and CDR2 is FQNEAQ (reference sequence). As DNA, the CDR3 is TGTGCCAGCAGCCGGATGATAGAACAAGAGACCCAGTACTTC. This gives the protein CASSRMIEQETQYF.

This clonotype has a handful of counts. V and J are TRBV27 and TRBJ2-2, with D tentatively TRBD1 (6 bases). V shed 8 bases and J shed 1 base, with 11 bases lying between them. This CDR3 region has 14 residues. Germline CDR1 is MNHEY and CDR2 is SMNVEV (reference sequence). The CDR3 spells CASALTGNTGELFF. CDR3 coding DNA: TGTGCCAGCGCCTTGACAGGGAACACCGGGGAGCTGTTTTTT.

This clonotype showed up many times. The chain combines TRBV7-2 with TRBJ2-3, with 7 bases matching TRBD2. Germline CDR1 reads SGHTA; CDR2 reads FQGNSA. V shed 5 bases and J 0 bases; nucleotides not matched to a gene: 8. The CDR3 runs to 16 residues. CDR3: CASSPRGDTSTDTQYF. The CDR3 DNA follows: TGTGCCAGCAGCCCCCGGGGGGATACTAGCACAGATACGCAGTATTTT.

This clonotype was detected ten times or more. The CDR3 loop reads CASSLVRTGHYNEQFF. The CDR3 bases are TGCGCCAGCAGCTTGGTCAGGACAGGGCACTACAATGAGCAGTTCTTC. The chain recombines TRBV5-1 with TRBJ2-1, with TRBD1 matching 8 bases. Germline trimming cut 0 bases from V and 3 bases from J; bases unmatched to any gene: 5. The CDR3 is made up of 16 amino acids. Germline CDR1 SGHRS, CDR2 YFSETQ.

This clonotype occurred many times. The chain's CDR3 is CSAIVMGTAQETQYF. As DNA, the CDR3 is TGCAGTGCCATAGTCATGGGGACAGCCCAAGAGACCCAGTACTTC. The rearrangement links TRBV20-1 to TRBJ2-5, with TRBD1 identical over 7 bases. Looked up from germline, CDR1 is DFQATT and CDR2 is SNEGSKA (reference sequence). CDR3 length: 15 residues. The V segment lost 6 bases and the J segment 1 base; nucleotides outside the gene matches: 11.

This clonotype was picked up many times. The rearrangement uses TRBV4-1 and TRBJ2-7; 9 bases are shared with TRBD1. The V gene end was trimmed by 0 bases and the J gene end by 3 bases; junction bases not matched to a gene: 12. Germline assignment: CDR1 MGHRA and CDR2 YSYEKL. The CDR3 sequence is 18 residues long. CDR3 sequence (DNA): TGCGCCAGCAGCCAAGATCTCCAGGACAGGGGTTGGTACTACGAGCAGTACTTC. As protein: CASSQDLQDRGWYYEQYF.

In this sample, this clonotype turned up a few times. One end of the junction does not line up with germline, which may come from a read error. V usage is TRBV6-5 and J usage is TRBJ2-3, with D tentatively TRBD1 (6 bases). The CDR3 is made up of 16 amino acids. The germline V gene has CDR1 MNHEY and CDR2 SVGAGI. CDR3 region: CASSLLVGASTDTQYF. The CDR3 DNA reads as TGTGCCAGCAGTTTACTAGTGGGGGCTAGCACGGATACGCAGTATTTT.

On this clonotype: A much larger clonotype is one base distant, so this may be a read error. This rearrangement joins TRBV3-1 to TRBJ1-4, with D perhaps TRBD1 (6 bases). The CDR3 is made up of 13 amino acids. The V gene's germline CDR1 is LGHDT and CDR2 YNNKEL (reference sequence). Deletions cut 8 bases from V and 5 bases from J, with 12 bases between. This CDR3 reads CASGGARNEKLFF. In nucleotides, the CDR3 is TGTGCCAGCGGGGGGGCGCGGAATGAAAAACTGTTTTTT.

This clonotype was observed a handful of times. A much more abundant neighbour one base away suggests this may be a read error. The chain uses TRBV15 and TRBJ2-6; the D is unclear. The CDR3 extends over 17 amino acids. Trimming cost V 1 base and J 4 bases, with 14 bases left between them. The germline V gene encodes CDR1 LNHNV and CDR2 YYDKDF (reference sequence). DNA for the CDR3: TGTGCCACCAGCAGAGGTTATCGGGTGGCCGGGGCCAACGTCCTGACTTTC. It codes for CATSRGYRVAGANVLTF.

The CDR3 nucleotides read TGTGCCAGCAGTTCGGGGACAGCCTCTGGAAACACCATATATTTT. Translation gives CASSSGTASGNTIYF. This chain connects TRBV27 to TRBJ1-3; 7 positions match TRBD1. Germline V CDR1 and CDR2: MNHEY, SMNVEV (reference sequence). The CDR3 length is 15 residues. J gave up 0 bases and V 4 bases, and 3 bases lay outside the gene matches.

The sample holds a few counts of this clonotype. The V gene is TRBV30, the J gene TRBJ2-2; TRBD1 aligns across 8 bases. Germline-derived CDR1 and CDR2 are GTSNPN and SVGIG (reference sequence). V was clipped by 2 bases and J by 1 base; unmatched bases: 3. The CDR3 spans 15 residues. CDR3 in amino acids: CAWSTGTGNTGELFF. Written as DNA, the CDR3 is TGTGCCTGGAGTACCGGGACAGGGAACACCGGGGAGCTGTTTTTT.

This clonotype was counted many times. This chain joins TRBV5-5 and TRBJ2-3, with 9 bases that match TRBD1. Trimming cost V 5 bases and J 3 bases; bases outside gene matches: 10. This CDR3 contains 16 residues. Germline values: CDR1 SGHKS, CDR2 YYEKEE (reference sequence). The CDR3 coding sequence is TGTGCCAGCAGGACGGGACAGGGATTGGCTACAGATACGCAGTATTTT. Its protein product is CASRTGQGLATDTQYF.

J is TRBJ1-1 and V is TRBV6-5; TRBD1 matches at 7 bases. The V segment lost 6 bases and the J segment 3 bases; nucleotides outside the gene matches: 10. CDR3 length: 15 amino acids. Germline V gene sequence: CDR1 MNHEY, CDR2 SVGAGI. The CDR3 nucleotides are TGTGCCAGCAGACGAACAGGGGTCGGGTACACTGAAGCTTTCTTT. Protein product: CASRRTGVGYTEAFF.